These T cell receptor beta chains were read from a single sample in a study of cytomegalovirus exposure and HLA in healthy donors. Profiled with immunoSEQ multiplex PCR; TCRdb holds only in-frame clones, not every one. The sample has some 87,000 clones, more than 60% seen once. The sequenced sample was PBMCs. These receptors all come from a young man in good health and CMV-seronegative. Each CDR3 is given with its conserved first and last residue. D genes are given only for firm matches. Clone sizes are given selectively: once, few, many, or a class where the clone is expanded.

CDR3aa: CASGLVRVAGGTGELFF
CDR3nt: TGTGCTAGTGGTTTGGTACGCGTAGCGGGGGGAACCGGGGAGCTGTTTTTT
v_gene: TRBV12-5
d_gene: TRBD2
abundance: -
j_gene: TRBJ2-2

CDR3aa: CASSQEGTATDTQYF
CDR3nt: TGCGCCAGCAGCCAAGAGGGGACTGCTACAGATACGCAGTATTTT
v_gene: TRBV4-3
d_gene: -
abundance: medium-sized
j_gene: TRBJ2-3

CDR3aa: CATSRAQANNQPQHF
CDR3nt: TGTGCCACCAGCAGAGCACAGGCTAACAATCAGCCCCAGCATTTT
v_gene: TRBV15
d_gene: -
abundance: -
j_gene: TRBJ1-5

CDR3aa: CASSLAAASGRYEQYF
CDR3nt: TGTGCCAGCAGCTTAGCTGCGGCTAGCGGAAGGTACGAGCAGTACTTC
v_gene: TRBV7-6
d_gene: TRBD2
abundance: -
j_gene: TRBJ2-7

CDR3aa: CASSPGGAANTEAFF
CDR3nt: TGTGCCAGCAGCCCCGGGGGGGCGGCGAACACTGAAGCTTTCTTT
v_gene: TRBV9
d_gene: -
abundance: few
j_gene: TRBJ1-1

CDR3aa: CASSQDLTPPYEQYF
CDR3nt: TGTGCCAGCAGCCAAGATCTAACCCCGCCCTACGAGCAGTACTTC
v_gene: TRBV4-2
d_gene: -
abundance: -
j_gene: TRBJ2-7

CDR3aa: CSVDRQGALNTEAFF
CDR3nt: TGCAGCGTTGATAGGCAGGGGGCACTGAACACTGAAGCTTTCTTT
v_gene: TRBV29-1
d_gene: TRBD1
abundance: few
j_gene: TRBJ1-1

CDR3aa: CASTSGHWGYTF
CDR3nt: TGTGCCAGCACTTCTGGGCACTGGGGCTACACCTTC
v_gene: TRBV28
d_gene: -
abundance: -
j_gene: TRBJ1-2

CDR3aa: CASSVKGSGTEAFF
CDR3nt: TGTGCCAGCAGCGTAAAGGGGTCGGGCACTGAAGCTTTCTTT
v_gene: TRBV9
d_gene: -
abundance: -
j_gene: TRBJ1-1

CDR3aa: CASSEAVFTDTQYF
CDR3nt: TGTGCCAGCAGTGAAGCGGTTTTCACAGATACGCAGTATTTT
v_gene: TRBV27
d_gene: -
abundance: -
j_gene: TRBJ2-3

CDR3aa: CASSPKSDRGYSPLHF
CDR3nt: TGTGCCAGCTCACCAAAGTCTGACAGGGGTTATTCACCCCTCCACTTT
v_gene: TRBV18
d_gene: TRBD1
abundance: -
j_gene: TRBJ1-6

CDR3aa: CATAGGPGAYEQYF
CDR3nt: TGCGCCACCGCGGGGGGCCCAGGAGCATACGAGCAGTACTTC
v_gene: TRBV4-1
d_gene: TRBD2
abundance: -
j_gene: TRBJ2-7

CDR3aa: CASRTIQGARTEAFF
CDR3nt: TGTGCCAGCAGGACCATCCAGGGGGCGCGAACTGAAGCTTTCTTT
v_gene: TRBV6-5
d_gene: TRBD1
abundance: few
j_gene: TRBJ1-1

CDR3aa: CASSEARTGSEKLFF
CDR3nt: TGTGCCAGCAGTGAAGCCCGGACAGGGTCTGAAAAACTGTTTTTT
v_gene: TRBV2
d_gene: TRBD1
abundance: -
j_gene: TRBJ1-4

CDR3aa: CASSVGGQETQYF
CDR3nt: TGTGCCAGCAGCGTCGGGGGACAAGAGACCCAGTACTTC
v_gene: TRBV9
d_gene: -
abundance: -
j_gene: TRBJ2-5

CDR3aa: CASSPRLTGDTEAFF
CDR3nt: TGCGCCAGCAGCCCAAGACTGACGGGGGACACTGAAGCTTTCTTT
v_gene: TRBV5-1
d_gene: -
abundance: -
j_gene: TRBJ1-1

CDR3aa: CAWSRVSETQYF
CDR3nt: TGTGCCTGGAGCAGGGTTAGTGAGACCCAGTACTTC
v_gene: TRBV30
d_gene: -
abundance: few
j_gene: TRBJ2-5

CDR3aa: CASSFTTSGAYEQYF
CDR3nt: TGTGCCAGCAGTTTTACGACTAGCGGGGCCTACGAGCAGTACTTC
v_gene: TRBV27
d_gene: TRBD2
abundance: -
j_gene: TRBJ2-7

CDR3aa: CASSWERGSDTQYF
CDR3nt: TGTGCCAGCAGCTGGGAGCGGGGATCAGATACGCAGTATTTT
v_gene: TRBV5-6
d_gene: TRBD2
abundance: -
j_gene: TRBJ2-3

CDR3aa: CASSPRESGANVLTF
CDR3nt: TGTGCCAGCAGCCCACGCGAATCTGGGGCCAACGTCCTGACTTTC
v_gene: TRBV11-3
d_gene: -
abundance: -
j_gene: TRBJ2-6

CDR3aa: CASSLGGVGGPDEKLFF
CDR3nt: TGTGCCAGCAGCTTAGGAGGGGTCGGGGGGCCAGACGAAAAACTGTTTTTT
v_gene: TRBV7-2
d_gene: -
abundance: -
j_gene: TRBJ1-4

CDR3aa: CASSVGTGGTGELFF
CDR3nt: TGTGCCAGCAGCGTAGGGACAGGGGGGACCGGGGAGCTGTTTTTT
v_gene: TRBV9
d_gene: TRBD1
abundance: -
j_gene: TRBJ2-2

CDR3aa: CASTAGSVSGNTIYF
CDR3nt: TGTGCCAGTACAGCGGGATCCGTCTCTGGAAACACCATATATTTT
v_gene: TRBV19
d_gene: -
abundance: -
j_gene: TRBJ1-3

CDR3aa: CAIRTGVDTNEKLFF
CDR3nt: TGTGCCATCAGGACAGGGGTCGATACTAATGAAAAACTGTTTTTT
v_gene: TRBV10-3
d_gene: TRBD1
abundance: -
j_gene: TRBJ1-4

CDR3aa: CASSRGGRLSYNEQFF
CDR3nt: TGTGCCAGCAGCCGCGGGGGACGCCTTTCCTACAATGAGCAGTTCTTC
v_gene: TRBV5-6
d_gene: TRBD2
abundance: few
j_gene: TRBJ2-1

CDR3aa: CASSINVRGGPQHF
CDR3nt: TGTGCCAGTAGTATTAATGTTCGAGGGGGGCCCCAGCATTTT
v_gene: TRBV19
d_gene: -
abundance: -
j_gene: TRBJ1-5

CDR3aa: CAISVVGELFF
CDR3nt: TGTGCCATCAGTGTCGTAGGGGAGCTGTTTTTT
v_gene: TRBV10-3
d_gene: -
abundance: -
j_gene: TRBJ2-2

CDR3aa: CASSSPTGGTDTQYF
CDR3nt: TGTGCCAGCAGCTCACCGACAGGGGGCACAGATACGCAGTATTTT
v_gene: TRBV9
d_gene: TRBD1
abundance: few
j_gene: TRBJ2-3

CDR3aa: CASSPGQVNSPLHF
CDR3nt: TGTGCCAGCAGCCCGGGACAGGTTAATTCACCCCTCCACTTT
v_gene: TRBV4-2
d_gene: TRBD1
abundance: few
j_gene: TRBJ1-6

CDR3aa: CSSSDSNQPQHF
CDR3nt: TGTTCCAGCAGCGACAGTAATCAGCCCCAGCATTTT
v_gene: TRBV7-9
d_gene: -
abundance: -
j_gene: TRBJ1-5

CDR3aa: CASSRGNSKFYEQYF
CDR3nt: TGCGCCAGCAGCCGAGGGAACAGCAAGTTCTACGAGCAGTACTTC
v_gene: TRBV4-1
d_gene: -
abundance: once
j_gene: TRBJ2-7

CDR3aa: CASSLQQGYEQFF
CDR3nt: TGTGCCAGCAGTTTACAACAGGGCTATGAGCAGTTCTTC
v_gene: TRBV27
d_gene: -
abundance: once
j_gene: TRBJ2-1

CDR3aa: CASSGGTDVANQPQHF
CDR3nt: TGTGCCAGCAGTGGCGGAACTGACGTAGCGAATCAGCCCCAGCATTTT
v_gene: TRBV6-1
d_gene: -
abundance: -
j_gene: TRBJ1-5

CDR3aa: CTSSQDQARVLYEQYF
CDR3nt: TGCACCAGCAGCCAAGATCAGGCCAGGGTCCTCTACGAGCAGTACTTC
v_gene: TRBV1
d_gene: -
abundance: -
j_gene: TRBJ2-7

CDR3aa: CASSFGADYGYTF
CDR3nt: TGTGCCAGTAGTTTTGGGGCAGACTATGGCTACACCTTC
v_gene: TRBV19
d_gene: -
abundance: few
j_gene: TRBJ1-2

CDR3aa: CASSLGLRAGKVVTEAFF
CDR3nt: TGTGCCAGCAGCTTAGGGTTGAGGGCAGGAAAGGTCGTCACTGAAGCTTTCTTT
v_gene: TRBV11-3
d_gene: -
abundance: -
j_gene: TRBJ1-1

CDR3aa: CASSPLSVGVGLFF
CDR3nt: TGTGCCAGCAGCCCCCTTTCCGTCGGGGTGGGGCTGTTTTTT
v_gene: TRBV7-7
d_gene: -
abundance: -
j_gene: TRBJ2-2

CDR3aa: CSVGGGEGYNQPQHF
CDR3nt: TGCAGCGTTGGGGGTGGAGAGGGCTACAATCAGCCCCAGCATTTT
v_gene: TRBV29-1
d_gene: -
abundance: once
j_gene: TRBJ1-5

CDR3aa: CATSRDLKQGYGYTF
CDR3nt: TGTGCCACCAGCAGAGATCTAAAACAGGGCTATGGCTACACCTTC
v_gene: TRBV15
d_gene: -
abundance: once
j_gene: TRBJ1-2

CDR3aa: CASSLWDNGYTF
CDR3nt: TGTGCCAGCAGCTTGTGGGACAATGGCTACACCTTC
v_gene: TRBV5-6
d_gene: -
abundance: -
j_gene: TRBJ1-2

CDR3aa: CASNLSQGSTDTQYF
CDR3nt: TGTGCCAGCAACCTAAGCCAGGGAAGTACAGATACGCAGTATTTT
v_gene: TRBV27
d_gene: -
abundance: -
j_gene: TRBJ2-3

CDR3aa: CASSSTTGGGTEAFF
CDR3nt: TGCGCCAGCAGCTCAACTACAGGGGGCGGCACTGAAGCTTTCTTT
v_gene: TRBV5-1
d_gene: TRBD1
abundance: once
j_gene: TRBJ1-1

CDR3aa: CAISEGRSNQPQHF
CDR3nt: TGTGCCATCAGTGAGGGTAGAAGCAATCAGCCCCAGCATTTT
v_gene: TRBV10-3
d_gene: -
abundance: -
j_gene: TRBJ1-5

CDR3aa: CASSYLQGNSPLHF
CDR3nt: TGTGCCAGCAGTTACTTACAGGGAAATTCACCCCTCCACTTT
v_gene: TRBV6-5
d_gene: -
abundance: once
j_gene: TRBJ1-6

CDR3aa: CASVPGAGRFSEAFF
CDR3nt: TGTGCTAGTGTCCCTGGAGCAGGGCGATTCTCTGAAGCTTTCTTT
v_gene: TRBV12-5
d_gene: -
abundance: -
j_gene: TRBJ1-1

CDR3aa: CASSVTLNTEAFF
CDR3nt: TGTGCCAGTAGTGTGACTCTCAACACTGAAGCTTTCTTT
v_gene: TRBV19
d_gene: -
abundance: -
j_gene: TRBJ1-1

CDR3aa: CAWGTGISYNEQFF
CDR3nt: TGTGCCTGGGGAACAGGGATCTCCTACAATGAGCAGTTCTTC
v_gene: TRBV30
d_gene: -
abundance: -
j_gene: TRBJ2-1

CDR3aa: CASILAESADTQYF
CDR3nt: TGTGCCAGCATCCTCGCGGAGTCCGCAGATACGCAGTATTTT
v_gene: TRBV6-1
d_gene: -
abundance: once
j_gene: TRBJ2-3

CDR3aa: CASSLAGLAGEETQYF
CDR3nt: TGTGCCAGCAGCTTAGCCGGACTAGCGGGGGAAGAGACCCAGTACTTC
v_gene: TRBV7-8
d_gene: TRBD2
abundance: -
j_gene: TRBJ2-5

CDR3aa: CASSRGRGRDEQFF
CDR3nt: TGTGCCAGCAGTCGGGGGCGGGGGAGGGATGAGCAGTTCTTC
v_gene: TRBV2
d_gene: -
abundance: -
j_gene: TRBJ2-1

CDR3aa: CASSAVGQAYGGYGYTF
CDR3nt: TGCGCCAGCAGCGCGGTGGGACAAGCCTACGGAGGCTATGGCTACACCTTC
v_gene: TRBV5-1
d_gene: -
abundance: few
j_gene: TRBJ1-2

CDR3aa: CASSLGGGSLTEAFF
CDR3nt: TGTGCCAGCAGCTTAGGGGGGGGGTCGTTGACTGAAGCTTTCTTT
v_gene: TRBV7-2
d_gene: -
abundance: -
j_gene: TRBJ1-1

CDR3aa: CASSPPGIPSYEQYF
CDR3nt: TGTGCCAGCAGCCCCCCGGGAATCCCCTCCTACGAGCAGTACTTC
v_gene: TRBV5-4
d_gene: -
abundance: once
j_gene: TRBJ2-7

CDR3aa: CATPGGLTDTQYF
CDR3nt: TGTGCCACCCCGGGGGGACTCACAGATACGCAGTATTTT
v_gene: TRBV2
d_gene: TRBD2
abundance: -
j_gene: TRBJ2-3

CDR3aa: CASSLWSRGATNEKLFF
CDR3nt: TGTGCCAGCAGTTTATGGAGTAGAGGAGCAACTAATGAAAAACTGTTTTTT
v_gene: TRBV28
d_gene: -
abundance: -
j_gene: TRBJ1-4